These T cell receptor beta chains were read from a single sample in a study of blood T cell repertoires in COVID-19. Assay used: immunoSEQ multiplex PCR; TCRdb lists only in-frame clones, some missing. The sample has approximately 210,000 clones, approximately 90% seen once. The specimen sequenced was peripheral blood. These receptors came from a young man with acute or convalescent COVID-19. Each CDR3 is given with its conserved first and last residue. D genes are given only for firm matches.

CDR3nt | CDR3aa | j_gene | v_gene | d_gene
TGCGCCAGCAGCCGACTACCAGGACTAGCGCGCTACGAGCAGTACTTC | CASSRLPGLARYEQYF | TRBJ2-7 | TRBV4-1 | TRBD2
TGTGCCAGTAGTTTCTCTCCTCAGGGGTCTGGAAACACCATATATTTT | CASSFSPQGSGNTIYF | TRBJ1-3 | TRBV19 | NA
TGTGCCAGCACCCTGGGGGGGGTAGGCGAAAAACTGTTTTTT | CASTLGGVGEKLFF | TRBJ1-4 | TRBV28 | NA
TGCGCCAGCACGGCGGCGGGGGGTATTGGGTCACCCCTCCACTTT | CASTAAGGIGSPLHF | TRBJ1-6 | TRBV5-1 | NA
TGTGCCAGCAGTGATAGAAGGACTAGGTGGTATTTT | CASSDRRTRWYF | TRBJ2-3 | TRBV6-2/TRBV6-3 | TRBD2
TGCGCCAGCAGCCGAGGACTAGCGGGGTCGGCCGGGGAGCTGTTTTTT | CASSRGLAGSAGELFF | TRBJ2-2 | TRBV4-1 | TRBD2
TGTGCCATCAGTGAGCGGCAGGGAATATCCAATGAGCAGTTCTTC | CAISERQGISNEQFF | TRBJ2-1 | TRBV10-3 | NA
TGCGCCAGCAGTCAATCCGGAGCGGTAGCGGGGGATACGCAGTATTTT | CASSQSGAVAGDTQYF | TRBJ2-3 | TRBV23-1 | TRBD2
TGTGCCAGCAGCTTGAACTCAGGGATCCAAGAGACCCAGTACTTC | CASSLNSGIQETQYF | TRBJ2-5 | TRBV5-4 | NA
TGCGCCAGCCACAGGGGGCACACCGGGGAGCTGTTTTTT | CASHRGHTGELFF | TRBJ2-2 | TRBV5-1 | TRBD1
TGTGCCAGCTCACCAACGGCAGGGGCTGAGGGGAACACTGAAGCTTTCTTT | CASSPTAGAEGNTEAFF | TRBJ1-1 | TRBV18 | NA
TGTGCCAGCAGTCTCCTGGCGGCTTCCTACGAGCAGTACTTC | CASSLLAASYEQYF | TRBJ2-7 | TRBV7-8 | NA
TGTGCCAGCAGCCGACCGACCAGGGACTCAGGAAACACCATATATTTT | CASSRPTRDSGNTIYF | TRBJ1-3 | TRBV6-6 | NA
TGTGCCAGCAGCTACCCCGGTTCAGGATTCGGCAATGAGCAGTTCTTC | CASSYPGSGFGNEQFF | TRBJ2-1 | TRBV7-2 | NA
TGTGCCAGCAGTTTCTTAGGGGAAGGGGAAGAGACCCAGTACTTC | CASSFLGEGEETQYF | TRBJ2-5 | TRBV28 | NA
TGTGCCAGCAGTCCGGGACAGGGGAGACCCTACGAGCAGTACTTC | CASSPGQGRPYEQYF | TRBJ2-7 | TRBV2 | TRBD1
TGTGCCAGCAGCTTAGCCTCGGGGGGGCCGGTGAGGCAGTACTTC | CASSLASGGPVRQYF | TRBJ2-7 | TRBV7-9 | TRBD2
TGTGCCAGCTCACTTGACAGGGTTGAAGAAAAACTGTTTTTT | CASSLDRVEEKLFF | TRBJ1-4 | TRBV18 | TRBD1
TGTGCCAGTAGTAGAGATAAGGGGTCGGGTTCACCCCTCCACTTT | CASSRDKGSGSPLHF | TRBJ1-6 | TRBV19 | NA
TGTGCCAGTAGTATAGATCTCGGGACAGCGAACACTGAAGCTTTCTTT | CASSIDLGTANTEAFF | TRBJ1-1 | TRBV19 | TRBD1
TGTGCCAGCAATCAAAACACTGAAGCTTTCTTT | CASNQNTEAFF | TRBJ1-1 | TRBV12-3/TRBV12-4 | NA
TGTGCCAGCAGCCAAGCCCGGACAAATAATTCACCCCTCCACTTT | CASSQARTNNSPLHF | TRBJ1-6 | TRBV14 | NA
TGTGCCAGCGAAGGGACAGGGGTTTTCAATGAGCAGTTCTTC | CASEGTGVFNEQFF | TRBJ2-1 | TRBV28 | TRBD1
TGTGCCAGCAGTATGGACAGCTATATCAATGAGCAGTTCTTC | CASSMDSYINEQFF | TRBJ2-1 | TRBV27 | NA
TGTGCCAGCAGTTTTCGGGGGTTCTCCTACGAGCAGTACTTC | CASSFRGFSYEQYF | TRBJ2-7 | TRBV27 | NA
TGTGCCAGCAGAACAGGGGCTACTGAAGCTTTCTTT | CASRTGATEAFF | TRBJ1-1 | TRBV12-3/TRBV12-4 | TRBD1
TGTGCCAGCAGCGTCTCCGGGACACACACCGGGGAGCTGTTTTTT | CASSVSGTHTGELFF | TRBJ2-2 | TRBV9 | NA
TGCGCCAGCAGTCCTACGAGCCGTATGGGGACAAGCAACACCGGGGAGCTGTTTTTT | CASSPTSRMGTSNTGELFF | TRBJ2-2 | TRBV4-1 | NA
TGTGCCAGCCCGAAGGAGGGATCGGGGAGAAGGGACCTCCAAGAGACCCAGTACTTC | CASPKEGSGRRDLQETQYF | TRBJ2-5 | TRBV21-1 | NA
TGTGCCAGCAGTCGGGGGAATGAGCAGTTCTTC | CASSRGNEQFF | TRBJ2-1 | TRBV27 | NA
TGTGCCAGCACAAATAGACTGAATAATTCACCCCTCCACTTT | CASTNRLNNSPLHF | TRBJ1-6 | TRBV2 | NA
TGTGCCAGCAGCTTAGTCCGGACCGGGACAGGATCCTACGAGCAGTACTTC | CASSLVRTGTGSYEQYF | TRBJ2-7 | TRBV7-2 | TRBD1